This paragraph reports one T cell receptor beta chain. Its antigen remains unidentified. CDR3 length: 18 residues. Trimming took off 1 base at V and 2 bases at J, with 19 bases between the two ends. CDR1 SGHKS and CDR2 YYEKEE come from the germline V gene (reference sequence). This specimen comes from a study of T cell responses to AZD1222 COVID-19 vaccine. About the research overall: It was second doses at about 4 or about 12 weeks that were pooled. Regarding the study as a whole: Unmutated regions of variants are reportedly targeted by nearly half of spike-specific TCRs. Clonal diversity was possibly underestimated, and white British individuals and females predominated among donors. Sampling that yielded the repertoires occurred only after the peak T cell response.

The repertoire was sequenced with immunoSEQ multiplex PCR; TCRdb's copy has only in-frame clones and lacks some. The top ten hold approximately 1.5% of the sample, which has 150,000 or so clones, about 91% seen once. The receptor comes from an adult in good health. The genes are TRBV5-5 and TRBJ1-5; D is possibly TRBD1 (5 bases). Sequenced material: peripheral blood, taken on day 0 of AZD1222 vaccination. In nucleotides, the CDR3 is TGTGCCAGCAGCTTGAGTCCCCCTTATAAGACAGGCAATCAGCCCCAGCATTTT. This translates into CASSLSPPYKTGNQPQHF.